Shown below are 25 T cell receptor beta chains from a single sample sequenced in a study of beta chain features in type 1 diabetes. Study results and limitations: TCRB CDR3s were moderately but significantly shorter in Type 1 diabetes patients in all four CD4+ subsets.

Of the isolated RNA, all was reverse transcribed, and so the sequenced material was expressed TCRB transcripts. The method was immunoSEQ multiplex PCR; TCRdb's version includes in-frame clones alone and lacks a portion of them. The repertoire holds more than 100,000 clones, with less than 20% as singletons. These receptors' targets are unknown. Material for sequencing was central memory CD4+ T cells from blood. The receptors originated from a man aged 25-45 years with type 1 diabetes.

The chain recombines TRBV7-2 with TRBJ2-3; D tentatively fits TRBD1 or TRBD2 (7 bases each). V lost 1 base to trimming and J lost 3 bases, with 14 bases between them. The CDR3 loop spans 16 amino acids. The germline V gene has CDR1 SGHTA and CDR2 FQGNSA. In DNA, the CDR3 is TGTGCCAGCAGCTTAGGCAGCGGGACAGAAACAGATACGCAGTATTTT. The encoded protein is CASSLGSGTETDTQYF.

This clone was picked up many times. The chain employs TRBV5-8 and TRBJ2-1; a weak D match, TRBD2 (5 bases). Germline V gene sequence: CDR1 SGHTS, CDR2 YDEGEE. The CDR3 totals 14 residues. Trimming took 4 bases from V and 6 from J, leaving 14 bases between them. The CDR3 DNA reads as TGTGCCAGCAGCACCCGGACTTGGGGCAATGAGCAGTTCTTC. It translates to CASSTRTWGNEQFF.

V is TRBV10-3 and J is TRBJ1-1; D not certain. Germline CDR1 and CDR2: ENHRY and SYGVKD. Trimming took off 4 bases at V and 5 bases at J, with 11 bases between the two ends. The CDR3 contains 13 residues. The CDR3: CAISGAGVTEAFF. The CDR3 DNA follows: TGTGCCATCAGTGGAGCTGGAGTGACTGAAGCTTTCTTT.

This clone came up a few times. The J gene is TRBJ2-7, the V gene TRBV7-2, with no clear D. CDR3 length equals 12 residues. Trimming took 5 bases from V and 4 from J, leaving 9 bases between them. The germline V gene has CDR1 SGHTA and CDR2 FQGNSA. DNA of the CDR3: TGTGCCAGCAGCCGAGACGGGTACGAGCAGTACTTC. This encodes CASSRDGYEQYF.

This chain connects TRBV7-2 to TRBJ2-1, with D hard to call. The CDR3 extends over 12 amino acids. Trimming cost V 7 bases and J 6 bases, with 10 bases left between them. CDR1 is SGHTA, CDR2 FQGNSA, per germline. The CDR3 DNA follows: TGTGCCAGCATCCCTGCCACCAATGAGCAGTTCTTC. Translating gives CASIPATNEQFF. Based on the CDR3 plus reference TRBV7-2 and TRBJ2-1, the full variable domain is GAGVSQSPSNKVTEKGKDVELRCDPISGHTALYWYRQSLGQGLEFLIYFQGNSAPDKSGLPSDRFSAERTGGSVSTLTIQRTQQEDSAVYLCASIPATNEQFFGPGTRLTVL.

This clone was counted between two and nine times. The gene calls are TRBV30 and TRBJ2-7; 7 positions agree with TRBD1. Germline V gene data show CDR1 as GTSNPN and CDR2 as SVGIG (reference sequence). V trimming: 7 bases; J trimming: 4 bases; junction bases outside the gene matches: 4. The CDR3 totals 11 residues. The CDR3 region is CAYEQGYEQYF. The CDR3 DNA reads as TGTGCCTATGAACAGGGGTACGAGCAGTACTTC.

The rearrangement joins TRBV7-2 to TRBJ1-4; a possible D gene is TRBD1 (6 bases). Germline-derived CDR1 and CDR2 are SGHTA and FQGNSA. This CDR3 has 14 amino acids. Trimming pared 5 bases from V and 8 bases from J, leaving 15 bases between. As DNA, the CDR3 is TGTGCCAGCAGCCCCGACGGGGGCGGGGAAAAACTGTTTTTT. Amino acid sequence: CASSPDGGGEKLFF.

The table lists this clone with many counts. The chain joins TRBV20-1 to TRBJ1-2; D is undetermined. Trimming left V 0 bases short and J 8 bases short, with 7 bases between. Germline V gene data show CDR1 as DFQATT and CDR2 as SNEGSKA (reference sequence). The CDR3 consists of 11 residues. The CDR3 reads CSARDPGGYTF. CDR3 sequence (DNA): TGCAGTGCTAGAGACCCCGGGGGCTACACCTTC.

CDR3 nucleotides: TGCAGCGTTGATATGGGGAATTCCTACGAGCAGTACTTC. Translating it yields CSVDMGNSYEQYF. The rearrangement joins TRBV29-1 to TRBJ2-7; D ambiguous. The CDR3 consists of 13 residues. Trimming removed 3 bases at V and 1 base at J, with 10 bases between. Germline CDR1 reads SQVTM; CDR2 reads ANQGSEA.

The chain employs TRBV7-2 and TRBJ2-5; D may be TRBD2 (7 bases). The CDR3 has 15 residues. CDR1 is SGHTA, CDR2 FQGNSA, per germline. Trimming left V 5 bases short and J 4 bases short, with 17 bases between. CDR3 region: CASSPGAGARETQYF. DNA for the CDR3: TGTGCCAGCAGCCCCGGGGCGGGGGCTCGAGAGACCCAGTACTTC. Full variable domain (missing parts from reference TRBV7-2 and TRBJ2-5): GAGVSQSPSNKVTEKGKDVELRCDPISGHTALYWYRQSLGQGLEFLIYFQGNSAPDKSGLPSDRFSAERTGGSVSTLTIQRTQQEDSAVYLCASSPGAGARETQYFGPGTRLLVL.

The chain uses TRBV7-9 and TRBJ2-5, with D possibly being TRBD1 or TRBD2 (5 bases each). CDR3 length equals 12 residues. Trimming pared 6 bases from V and 4 bases from J, leaving 9 bases between. Germline V CDR1 and CDR2: SEHNR, FQNEAQ (reference sequence). The DNA for the CDR3 is TGTGCCAGCAGGGGGGACGGAGAGACCCAGTACTTC. Encoded protein: CASRGDGETQYF. The full variable domain, its missing parts supplied by reference TRBV7-9 and TRBJ2-5, is DTGVSQNPRHKITKRGQNVTFRCDPISEHNRLYWYRQTLGQGPEFLTYFQNEAQLEKSRLLSDRFSAERPKGSFSTLEIQRTEQGDSAMYLCASRGDGETQYFGPGTRLLVL.

This clone was seen a handful of times. The chain carries TRBV10-3 and TRBJ2-1; 9 positions agree with TRBD1. V shed 3 bases and J 5 bases; nucleotides not matched to a gene: 2. The germline gives CDR1 ENHRY, CDR2 SYGVKD. The CDR3 extends over 14 amino acids. The DNA of the CDR3 is TGTGCCATCAGTGAAGGACAGGGGAACAATGAGCAGTTCTTC. This encodes CAISEGQGNNEQFF.

There are a few counts of this clone. V usage is TRBV23-1 and J usage is TRBJ2-4; the match to TRBD1 covers 10 bases. TRBV23-1 belongs to the ORF category, with a function that is uncertain. The CDR3 loop spans 14 amino acids. Unmatched junction bases numbered 4, after V lost 4 bases and J lost 7 bases. The CDR3: CASSRGTGENIQYF. The CDR3 nucleotides are TGCGCCAGCAGTCGCGGGACAGGGGAGAACATTCAGTACTTC.

This clone was counted a single time. The rearrangement uses TRBV10-3 and TRBJ1-1; TRBD1 aligns across 8 bases. V lost 10 bases to trimming and J lost 8 bases; unmatched junction nucleotides: 9. Germline CDR1 reads ENHRY; CDR2 reads SYGVKD. The CDR3 has 12 residues. CDR3 sequence reads: CATSGQAAEAFF. The CDR3 DNA is TGTGCCACCTCGGGACAGGCTGCGGAAGCTTTCTTT.

This clone was observed many times. The J gene is TRBJ1-1, the V gene TRBV14; no reliable D call. V shed 3 bases and J shed 3 bases, with 8 bases lying between them. This CDR3 comprises 13 residues. Germline V gene data show CDR1 as SGHDN and CDR2 as FVKESK. The chain's CDR3 is CASSHGRYTEAFF. The CDR3 nucleotides are TGTGCCAGCAGCCACGGCAGGTACACTGAAGCTTTCTTT.

This clone was seen a few times. The gene calls are TRBV5-4 and TRBJ1-2, with D perhaps matching TRBD1 (5 bases). CDR3 size: 13 residues. Germline V lookup: CDR1 SGHNT, CDR2 YYREEE (reference sequence). The V end lost 0 bases, the J end lost 8 bases, and 11 bases lay between the germline ends. This CDR3 reads CASSLAGPLGYTF. The CDR3 nucleotides are TGTGCCAGCAGCTTGGCAGGGCCCCTAGGCTACACCTTC.

The V and J genes are TRBV6-5 and TRBJ2-3; D gene unclear. Trimming took 2 bases from V and 1 from J, leaving 7 bases between them. Germline assignment: CDR1 MNHEY and CDR2 SVGAGI. The CDR3 contains 14 residues. CDR3 nucleotides: TGTGCCAGCAGTTACGATCTCCGCACAGATACGCAGTATTTT. Amino acid sequence: CASSYDLRTDTQYF.

J is TRBJ1-2 and V is TRBV6-5, with TRBD1 matching over 8 bases. Germline assignment: CDR1 MNHEY and CDR2 SVGAGI. This CDR3 region has 12 residues. V lost 6 bases, J lost 8 bases, and 5 bases stayed unmatched. The CDR3 DNA reads TGTGCCAGCAGCCCCAGGGGGCGAGGCTACACCTTC. Translating it yields CASSPRGRGYTF.

This clone has just a few counts. This chain connects TRBV4-2 to TRBJ2-1, with D perhaps given as TRBD1 or TRBD2 (5 bases each). Germline assignment: CDR1 LGHNA and CDR2 YNFKEQ. Trimming took off 0 bases at V and 8 bases at J, with 8 bases between the two ends. This CDR3 spans 13 amino acids. CDR3 in amino acids: CASSQDWGYEQFF. The CDR3 DNA is TGTGCCAGCAGCCAAGATTGGGGGTATGAGCAGTTCTTC.

The sample holds one count of this clone. V and J are TRBV7-2 and TRBJ2-5, with 8 bases fitting TRBD2. The ends lost 5 bases at V and 5 bases at J; junction bases unmatched: 4. Germline loops: CDR1 SGHTA, CDR2 FQGNSA. This CDR3 contains 13 residues. The DNA of the CDR3 is TGTGCCAGCAGCACGACTAGCGCTGAGACCCAGTACTTC. Encoded protein: CASSTTSAETQYF.

This clone was seen at least ten times. The chain employs TRBV2 and TRBJ2-5; D perhaps matches TRBD2 (7 bases). This CDR3 contains 12 residues. Germline values: CDR1 SNHLY, CDR2 FYNNEI. V was clipped by 8 bases and J by 4 bases, with 11 bases between them. The CDR3 DNA reads TGTGCCAGCTCGGCGGGGGCAGAGACCCAGTACTTC. It encodes CASSAGAETQYF.

In this sample, this clone turned up a few times. CDR3 region: CASGTQSRAYEQYF. CDR3 DNA: TGTGCCAGCGGGACACAGAGCCGAGCCTACGAGCAGTACTTC. The genes are TRBV6-1 and TRBJ2-7; tentatively, D is TRBD1 (6 bases). V lost 8 bases, J lost 2 bases, and 16 bases lay in between. This CDR3 comprises 14 residues. From germline, CDR1 is MNHNS and CDR2 SASEGT.

In this sample, this clone turned up many times. The chain recombines TRBV7-9 with TRBJ1-4; no clear D gene. The CDR3 totals 11 residues. The V gene's germline CDR1 is SEHNR and CDR2 FQNEAQ (reference sequence). Trimming left V 5 bases short and J 6 bases short, with 4 bases between. The CDR3 protein is CASSNYEKLFF. The CDR3 DNA sequence: TGTGCCAGCAGCAATTATGAAAAACTGTTTTTT.

This clone has a handful of counts. The chain links TRBV5-1 to TRBJ2-2; 10 bases map to TRBD2. Germline-derived CDR1 and CDR2 are SGHRS and YFSETQ. J was trimmed by 0 bases and V by 0 bases; bases with no gene match: 2. CDR3 size: 17 residues. The DNA of the CDR3 is TGCGCCAGCAGCTTGGCACTAGCGGGGTCGAACACCGGGGAGCTGTTTTTT. As protein: CASSLALAGSNTGELFF.

This clone was observed at least ten times. V is TRBV28 and J is TRBJ2-3, with D unclear. The length of the CDR3 is 13 residues. V was trimmed by 5 bases and J by 1 base, leaving 7 bases between them. Germline lookup yields CDR1 MDHEN and CDR2 SYDVKM. Here the CDR3 reads CASSLQGTDTQYF. The CDR3 DNA reads as TGTGCCAGCAGTCTCCAGGGCACAGATACGCAGTATTTT.